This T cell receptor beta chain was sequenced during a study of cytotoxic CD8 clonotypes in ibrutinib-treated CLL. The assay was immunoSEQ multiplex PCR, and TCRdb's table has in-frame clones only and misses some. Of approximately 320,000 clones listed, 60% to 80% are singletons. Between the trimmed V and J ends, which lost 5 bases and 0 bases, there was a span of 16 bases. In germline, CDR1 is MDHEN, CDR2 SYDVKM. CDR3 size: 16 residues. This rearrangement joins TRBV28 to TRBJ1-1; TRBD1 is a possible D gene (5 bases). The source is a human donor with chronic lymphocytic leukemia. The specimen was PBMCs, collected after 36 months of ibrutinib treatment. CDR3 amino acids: CASSPYRPGLNTEAFF. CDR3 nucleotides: TGTGCCAGCAGTCCATATCGCCCAGGGTTGAACACTGAAGCTTTCTTT.